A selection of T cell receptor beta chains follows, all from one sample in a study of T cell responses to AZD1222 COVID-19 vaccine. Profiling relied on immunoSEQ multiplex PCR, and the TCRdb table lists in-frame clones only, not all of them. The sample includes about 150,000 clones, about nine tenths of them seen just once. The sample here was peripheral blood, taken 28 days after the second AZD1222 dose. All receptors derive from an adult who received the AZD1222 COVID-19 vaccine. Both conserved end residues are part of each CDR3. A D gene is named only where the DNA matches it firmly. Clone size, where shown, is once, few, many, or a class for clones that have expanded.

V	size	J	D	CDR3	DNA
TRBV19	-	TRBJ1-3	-	CASSLGQGNTIYF	TGTGCCAGTAGCCTCGGGCAGGGAAACACCATATATTTT
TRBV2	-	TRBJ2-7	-	CASSEPRDSYEQYF	TGTGCCAGCAGTGAACCGCGGGACTCCTACGAGCAGTACTTC
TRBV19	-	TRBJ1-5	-	CASSMRGSNQPQHF	TGTGCCAGTAGTATGAGGGGGAGCAATCAGCCCCAGCATTTT
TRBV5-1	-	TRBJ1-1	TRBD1	CASSLATGGFAFF	TGCGCCAGCAGCTTGGCGACAGGGGGCTTTGCTTTCTTT
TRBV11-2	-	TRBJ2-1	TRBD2	CASSTSAGEVHNEQFF	TGTGCCAGCAGCACCTCAGCGGGAGAGGTACACAATGAGCAGTTCTTC
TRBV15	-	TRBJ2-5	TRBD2	CATSPGTSGQETQYF	TGTGCCACCAGTCCCGGGACTAGCGGGCAAGAGACCCAGTACTTC
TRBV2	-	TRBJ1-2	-	CASLPENYGYTF	TGTGCCAGCCTCCCAGAGAACTATGGCTACACCTTC
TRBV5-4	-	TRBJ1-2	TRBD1	CASSTGQGPYGYTF	TGTGCCAGCAGCACGGGACAGGGACCCTATGGCTACACCTTC
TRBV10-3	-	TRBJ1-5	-	CAISEGDPIRPQHF	TGTGCCATCAGTGAGGGGGATCCTATTAGGCCCCAGCATTTT
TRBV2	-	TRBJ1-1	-	CASLLGTEAFF	TGTGCCAGCCTTTTGGGAACTGAAGCTTTCTTT
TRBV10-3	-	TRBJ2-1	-	CAIRRTDSYNEQFF	TGTGCCATCAGGAGGACAGACTCCTACAATGAGCAGTTCTTC
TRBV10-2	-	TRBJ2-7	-	CASSESAGAAGTWSYEQYF	TGCGCCAGCAGTGAGTCCGCAGGGGCGGCCGGGACTTGGTCCTACGAGCAGTACTTC
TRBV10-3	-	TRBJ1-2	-	CAISESRGDYGYTF	TGTGCCATCAGTGAGTCGCGGGGTGACTATGGCTACACCTTC
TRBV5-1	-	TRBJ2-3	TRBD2	CASSVLAGGTDTQYF	TGCGCCAGCAGCGTTCTAGCGGGGGGCACAGATACGCAGTATTTT
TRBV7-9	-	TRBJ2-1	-	CASSTTDNEQFF	TGTGCCAGCAGCACGACAGACAATGAGCAGTTCTTC
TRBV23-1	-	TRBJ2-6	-	CASSHSPRGVGANVLTF	TGCGCCAGCAGTCACTCGCCCAGGGGCGTAGGGGCCAACGTCCTGACTTTC
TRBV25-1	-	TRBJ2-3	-	CASTDRLSTDTQYF	TGTGCCAGCACCGACCGCCTTAGCACAGATACGCAGTATTTT
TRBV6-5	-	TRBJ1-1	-	CASNTANTEAFF	TGTGCCAGCAATACGGCGAACACTGAAGCTTTCTTT
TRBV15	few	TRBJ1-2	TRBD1	CATSPRVTGRGYTF	TGTGCCACCAGCCCCCGGGTGACAGGGAGAGGCTACACCTTC
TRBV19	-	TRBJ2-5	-	CASSIGGQSTETQYF	TGTGCCAGTAGTATAGGCGGACAAAGTACGGAGACCCAGTACTTC
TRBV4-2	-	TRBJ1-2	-	CASSQEVQTLYGYTF	TGTGCCAGCAGCCAAGAAGTACAGACCTTATATGGCTACACCTTC
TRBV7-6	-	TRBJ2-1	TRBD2	CASGSSGRGGYNEQFF	TGTGCCAGCGGGTCTAGCGGGAGAGGTGGTTACAATGAGCAGTTCTTC
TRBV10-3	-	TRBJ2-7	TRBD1	CATNRGTGAYEQYF	TGTGCCACAAACCGGGGGACAGGGGCCTACGAGCAGTACTTC
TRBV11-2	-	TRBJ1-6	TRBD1	CASSSYRGKNSPLHF	TGTGCCAGCAGCTCCTACAGGGGGAAGAATTCACCCCTCCACTTT
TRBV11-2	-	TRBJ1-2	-	CASSLGANYGYTF	TGTGCCAGCAGCTTAGGCGCAAACTATGGCTACACCTTC
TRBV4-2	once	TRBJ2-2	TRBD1	CASSQEVNRGVTGELFF	TGTGCCAGCAGCCAAGAGGTGAACAGGGGAGTTACCGGGGAGCTGTTTTTT
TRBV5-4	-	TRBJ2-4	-	CASSLGPAVAKNIQYF	TGTGCCAGCAGCTTGGGGCCCGCTGTAGCCAAAAACATTCAGTACTTC
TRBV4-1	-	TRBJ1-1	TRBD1	CASSQETGGSEAFF	TGCGCCAGCAGCCAAGAGACAGGGGGCTCTGAAGCTTTCTTT
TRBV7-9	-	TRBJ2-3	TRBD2	CASSPGLAGETDTQYF	TGTGCCAGCAGCCCGGGACTAGCGGGAGAGACAGATACGCAGTATTTT
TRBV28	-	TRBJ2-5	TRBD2	CASSISGPGGFGETQYF	TGTGCCAGCAGCATATCAGGGCCGGGAGGGTTTGGAGAGACCCAGTACTTC
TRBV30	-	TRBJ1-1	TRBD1	CAWSQGGGTEAFF	TGTGCCTGGAGTCAGGGGGGGGGTACTGAAGCTTTCTTT
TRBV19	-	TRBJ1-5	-	CASQSDLNQPQHF	TGTGCCAGTCAATCTGATCTCAATCAGCCCCAGCATTTT
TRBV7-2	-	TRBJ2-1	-	CASSLVGGGQYNEQFF	TGTGCCAGCAGCTTAGTAGGGGGAGGGCAGTACAATGAGCAGTTCTTC
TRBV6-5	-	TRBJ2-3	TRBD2	CASRDLAGAADTQYF	TGTGCCAGCAGGGATCTAGCGGGAGCGGCAGATACGCAGTATTTT
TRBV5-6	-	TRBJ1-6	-	CASSSTLSPLHF	TGTGCCAGCAGCTCGACCCTTTCACCCCTCCACTTT
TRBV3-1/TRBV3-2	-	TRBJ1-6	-	CASSPLGDTNNSPLHF	TGTGCCAGCAGCCCCCTGGGTGATACAAATAATTCACCCCTCCACTTT
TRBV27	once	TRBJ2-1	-	CASSLTRGGNEQFF	TGTGCCAGCAGTTTAACAAGGGGGGGCAATGAGCAGTTCTTC
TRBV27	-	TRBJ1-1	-	CASSLSALVNTEAFF	TGTGCCAGCAGCCTATCCGCCTTGGTGAACACTGAAGCTTTCTTT
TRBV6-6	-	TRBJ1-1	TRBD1	CASRKTGGAIEAFF	TGTGCCAGCAGGAAGACAGGGGGCGCGATCGAAGCTTTCTTT
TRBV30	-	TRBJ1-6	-	CAWSRNSPLHF	TGTGCCTGGAGTAGAAATTCACCCCTCCACTTT